This paragraph reports one TCR beta chain. What it binds is unknown. At one boundary the junction diverges from the germline segment, which might be a read error. Using a J-beta primer mix together with a sample-barcoded 5' primer, a second PCR was run for about 7 to 12 cycles. TCRdb fed the 5' RACE reads into MiXCR, producing one record per CDR3 protein. The sample has 650,000 to 800,000 distinct CDR3 sequences, around 42% seen once; the top ten hold nearly 20%. The data stem from a study of blood T cells in healthy people across ages. Study-level information: Template switching captured about one barcoded beta molecule per two T cells. Study findings and constraints: Age advanced and TCR beta diversity per million T cells fell, roughly linearly.

Each sample had at least 6 million PBMCs isolated. The CDR3 is 13 residues long. The sequenced sample consisted of blood. The V and J genes are TRBV12-3 or TRBV12-4 and TRBJ2-1; the D gene is possibly TRBD2 (6 bases). This TCR was recovered from a man in his 60s in good health. CDR3: CTSSWRVGNEQFF. CDR3 nucleotides: TGTACCAGCAGTTGGAGGGTAGGGAATGAGCAGTTCTTC.